These T cell receptor beta chains were read from a single sample in a study of control samples from healthy donors and cancer patients. The protocol was immunoSEQ multiplex PCR, while the TCRdb copy is restricted to in-frame clones and leaves out a portion. This sample has about 150,000 clones, with 93% found just once. Material: blood. All receptors derive from a man aged 18 to 29 in good health. Each CDR3 is given with its conserved first and last residue. The order of the fields is clone size, J gene, V gene, D gene, CDR3 protein, CDR3 DNA. A D gene is named only where the DNA matches it firmly. Clone size is given for some rows only: seen once, a few or many times, or a class if the clone is expanded.

>-|TRBJ1-1|TRBV30|TRBD1
CASIGGSGTEAFF
TGTGCCTCCATAGGGGGCTCGGGCACTGAAGCTTTCTTT
>-|TRBJ1-1|TRBV10-3|TRBD1
CAISASYRGTIEAFF
TGTGCCATCAGTGCCTCTTACAGGGGTACGATCGAAGCTTTCTTT
>-|TRBJ2-3|TRBV29-1|-
CSVEVRPVADTQYF
TGCAGCGTTGAAGTTCGACCTGTCGCGGATACGCAGTATTTT
>-|TRBJ1-5|TRBV2|-
CASSDSNQPQHF
TGTGCCAGCAGCGATAGCAATCAGCCCCAGCATTTT
>-|TRBJ2-7|TRBV28|-
CASRVVSGPPVDEQYF
TGTGCCAGCAGGGTCGTCTCGGGACCGCCCGTCGACGAGCAGTACTTC
>-|TRBJ1-2|TRBV9|-
CASSPSTGYSGYTF
TGTGCCAGCAGCCCCTCAACGGGGTACAGTGGCTACACCTTC
>-|TRBJ1-1|TRBV12-3/TRBV12-4|-
CASRAGARTEAFF
TGTGCCAGTAGGGCGGGTGCGAGAACTGAAGCTTTCTTT
>-|TRBJ2-2|TRBV3-1/TRBV3-2|-
CASSQGQDTGELFF
TGTGCCAGCAGCCAAGGCCAGGATACCGGGGAGCTGTTTTTT
>-|TRBJ2-4|TRBV9|TRBD2
CASSSPVSAGGNIQYF
TGTGCCAGCAGCTCCCCTGTGAGTGCGGGAGGAAACATTCAGTACTTC
>-|TRBJ2-1|TRBV9|-
CASSVVTEPYNEQFF
TGTGCCAGCAGCGTAGTGACCGAACCCTACAATGAGCAGTTCTTC
>-|TRBJ2-7|TRBV5-1|-
CASSLGPLSSYEQYF
TGCGCCAGCAGCTTGGGTCCCCTATCCTCCTACGAGCAGTACTTC
>-|TRBJ2-7|TRBV9|TRBD1
CASSATGGGYEQYF
TGTGCCAGCAGCGCGACAGGGGGCGGTTACGAGCAGTACTTC
>-|TRBJ1-2|TRBV21-1|-
CASSKAGQGDLRNYGYTF
TGTGCCAGCAGCAAAGCTGGACAGGGAGACCTTCGAAACTATGGCTACACCTTC
>-|TRBJ1-2|TRBV27|-
CASSQRGGYGYTF
TGTGCCAGCAGTCAAAGGGGGGGCTATGGCTACACCTTC
>-|TRBJ1-1|TRBV28|-
CASSLLPVGTEAFF
TGTGCCAGCAGTTTACTCCCCGTGGGGACTGAAGCTTTCTTT
>once|TRBJ1-2|TRBV6-2/TRBV6-3|-
CASSYVPGDNYGYTF
TGTGCCAGCAGTTACGTCCCAGGGGATAACTATGGCTACACCTTC
>-|TRBJ2-7|TRBV5-1|-
CASSDQFGGRDSYEQYF
TGCGCCAGCAGCGATCAGTTTGGTGGGCGGGACTCCTACGAGCAGTACTTC
>-|TRBJ1-1|TRBV5-4|-
CASSADSEAFF
TGTGCCAGCAGCGCGGACAGTGAAGCTTTCTTT
>-|TRBJ1-1|TRBV6-4|-
CASRSSQGRAFF
TGTGCCAGCAGGTCATCACAGGGACGGGCTTTCTTT
>-|TRBJ2-7|TRBV7-8|TRBD2
CASSPPGGGGYEQYF
TGTGCCAGCAGCCCCCCGGGAGGGGGAGGATACGAGCAGTACTTC
>-|TRBJ1-1|TRBV19|-
CASSIGMNTEAFF
TGTGCCAGTAGTATCGGGATGAACACTGAAGCTTTCTTT
>-|TRBJ2-5|TRBV30|-
CAWSLKARETQYF
TGTGCCTGGAGTCTAAAAGCGCGGGAGACCCAGTACTTC